The source of this T cell receptor (beta chain) is a study of CD8+CD57+ T cells in acquired aplastic anemia. Notes on the study in general: CD8+ Simpson's diversity did not differ significantly between patients and controls. Some 28 CD8+ CDR3 sequences occurred in both the patients and the controls.

The CDR3 consists of 12 residues. Germline CDR1 reads WSHSY; CDR2 reads SAAADI. V shed 7 bases and J shed 3 bases, with 10 bases lying between them. Genomic DNA constituted the template upon which TCR beta VDJ and CDR3 profiling was performed. Each CDR3 protein is one row after TCRdb ran MiXCR on the reads. The profile shows hundreds of thousands of distinct CDR3 sequences, roughly a third of them singletons. Ten or more counts support this clonotype. Its antigen remains unidentified. Previously, flow cytometry had revealed CD8+CD57+ cell expansion in the patients chosen for sequencing. The specimen was sorted CD4+, CD8+, or CD8+CD57+ T cells (not recorded which) from PBMCs. The rearrangement links TRBV10-2 to TRBJ2-7, with a possible D match to TRBD1 (5 bases). The sequence was collected from a human donor with aplastic anemia. This CDR3 is CASMQGGYEQYF. DNA of the CDR3: TGCGCCAGCATGCAGGGTGGCTACGAGCAGTACTTC.